The 12 T cell receptor beta chains below were found in one sample sequenced in a study of cytomegalovirus exposure and HLA in healthy donors. 13 Jbeta primers and 60 Vbeta primers were used for the PCR. Some clones are missing from TCRdb's copy, which holds only in-frame ones; the method was immunoSEQ multiplex PCR. This table has about 100,000 clones, roughly 75% appearing once. Sequenced sample: PBMCs. The receptors come from a young woman in good health and CMV-seropositive.

The chain has TRBV18 and TRBJ1-2; possibly TRBD1 for D (6 bases). The germline gives CDR1 KGHSH, CDR2 LQKENI. Trimming shortened V by 5 bases and J by 2 bases, and 12 bases separated the two germline ends. The CDR3 loop spans 14 amino acids. The CDR3 protein is CASSTQGNNYGYTF. The DNA for the CDR3 is TGTGCCAGCTCAACCCAGGGGAACAACTATGGCTACACCTTC.

The DNA of the CDR3 is TGTGCCTCCACTCCCCTGGGCAATCAGCCCCAGCATTTT. This gives the protein CASTPLGNQPQHF. This chain joins TRBV19 and TRBJ1-5; D is ambiguous. Germline CDR1 and CDR2: LNHDA and SQIVND (reference sequence). CDR3 length equals 13 residues. Trimming took 11 bases from V and 2 from J, leaving 13 bases between them. Complete variable domain (other parts from reference TRBV19 and TRBJ1-5): DGGITQSPKYLFRKEGQNVTLSCEQNLNHDAMYWYRQDPGQGLRLIYYSQIVNDFQKGDIAEGYSVSREKKESFPLTVTSAQKNPTAFYLCASTPLGNQPQHFGDGTRLSIL.

V is TRBV7-8 and J is TRBJ2-2, with 8 bases aligning to TRBD1. There are 15 residues in the CDR3. With V trimmed by 10 bases and J by 7 bases, 14 bases remained unmatched. Germline CDR1 is SGHVS and CDR2 is FQNEAQ. The CDR3 reads CANSRDRLGVGELFF. As DNA, the CDR3 is TGTGCCAACTCCCGGGACAGGCTTGGGGTCGGGGAGCTGTTTTTT.

This clone occurred once. V gene TRBV28 combines with J gene TRBJ2-3, with 8 bases lining up with TRBD1. CDR3 length equals 16 residues. Germline V lookup: CDR1 MDHEN, CDR2 SYDVKM. Losses at the gene ends were 7 bases for V and 2 bases for J; bases not matched to a gene: 11. The CDR3 loop is CASTLWGDRTTDTQYF. DNA of the CDR3: TGTGCCAGCACCCTCTGGGGGGACAGGACCACAGATACGCAGTATTTT.

This rearrangement joins TRBV10-3 to TRBJ1-1; D perhaps matches TRBD1 (6 bases). V shed 7 bases and J shed 3 bases, with 18 bases lying between them. CDR1 is ENHRY, CDR2 SYGVKD, per germline. The length of the CDR3 is 15 residues. CDR3 sequence: CAITLTGGADTEAFF. The DNA for the CDR3 is TGTGCCATCACCCTAACTGGGGGGGCCGACACTGAAGCTTTCTTT.

This clone came up once. The chain combines TRBV10-3 with TRBJ2-7, with D possibly TRBD1 on 5 matching bases. The CDR3 spans 13 residues. The germline CDR1 and CDR2 sequences are ENHRY and SYGVKD. Trimming shortened V by 2 bases and J by 3 bases, and 8 bases separated the two germline ends. CDR3 DNA: TGTGCCATCAGTGAGACACAGGTCTACGAGCAGTACTTC. Its translation: CAISETQVYEQYF.

For the CDR3, the DNA is TGTGCCAGCCAGGCTAGCGGGAGATCCTGGGAGCAGTACTTC. Its protein product is CASQASGRSWEQYF. The rearrangement joins TRBV6-5 to TRBJ2-7; 10 bases are a match to TRBD2. Germline V CDR1 and CDR2: MNHEY, SVGAGI. The CDR3 contains 14 residues. The V and J ends lost 8 bases and 7 bases, in that order; junction bases with no gene match: 11.

This chain connects TRBV5-4 to TRBJ1-1, with D maybe TRBD1 (5 bases). The CDR3 sequence is 13 residues long. Trimming left V 4 bases short and J 5 bases short, with 12 bases between. CDR1 and CDR2 from the germline V gene are SGHNT and YYREEE (reference sequence). Written as DNA, the CDR3 is TGTGCCAGCAGCGGCAGGGATGAGACTGAAGCTTTCTTT. Amino acid sequence: CASSGRDETEAFF.

The chain joins TRBV7-8 to TRBJ2-2; D is undetermined. Trimming cost V 5 bases and J 6 bases, with 13 bases left between them. The CDR3 consists of 14 residues. The germline V gene has CDR1 SGHVS and CDR2 FQNEAQ. The CDR3 DNA reads as TGTGCCAGCAGCGCTAACTTGTTCCCCGGGGAGCTGTTTTTT. This translates into CASSANLFPGELFF.

The CDR3 protein is CASRDRVINEQFF. CDR3 coding DNA: TGTGCCAGCAGGGACAGGGTGATCAATGAGCAGTTCTTC. The rearrangement links TRBV28 to TRBJ2-1; TRBD1 matches at 8 bases. This CDR3 spans 13 amino acids. In germline, CDR1 is MDHEN, CDR2 SYDVKM. Trimming at V came to 6 bases and at J to 6 bases, leaving 4 bases not matched to a gene.

This rearrangement joins TRBV29-1 to TRBJ1-1, with a weak D call TRBD1 (5 bases). The CDR3 covers 13 residues. Germline V CDR1 and CDR2: SQVTM, ANQGSEA. Trimming stripped 7 bases from V and 0 bases from J, with 12 bases between. CDR3: CSDWTPMNTEAFF. The CDR3 nucleotides read TGCAGCGATTGGACACCGATGAACACTGAAGCTTTCTTT.

The rearrangement joins TRBV27 to TRBJ1-1, with TRBD1 as a possible D gene (6 bases). Trimming shortened V by 5 bases and J by 2 bases, and 21 bases separated the two germline ends. CDR1 is MNHEY and CDR2 is SMNVEV in the germline V gene (reference sequence). This CDR3 spans 17 amino acids. CDR3 nucleotide sequence: TGTGCCAGCAGTCTCTCCCCCGGGACACTTGCTAACACTGAAGCTTTCTTT. Amino acids: CASSLSPGTLANTEAFF.